The 27 T cell receptor beta chains given below trace back to one sample, sequenced in a study of Tregs in tolerant kidney transplant recipients. Some clones are missing from TCRdb's copy, which holds only in-frame ones; the method was immunoSEQ multiplex PCR. The repertoire shows around 1,700 clones; the top ten hold 15% to 20%. After 6 days with irradiated graft donor PBMCs, CFSE-labeled recipient PBMCs were FACS-sorted. No antigen is known for these receptors. The sequenced sample was CD4+ T cells from blood cultured with allogeneic cells, obtained before the transplant. These receptors were collected from a human patient who received a combined kidney and bone marrow transplant.

A note on this clone: The observed sequence ends 3 residues before the CDR3 terminus, with the missing tail filled in from the germline J gene. V is TRBV28 and J is TRBJ2-2; D is perhaps TRBD1 or TRBD2 (6 bases each). Trimming pared 1 base from V and 4 bases from J, leaving 16 bases between. CDR1 and CDR2 from the germline V gene are MDHEN and SYDVKM. The length of the CDR3 is 17 residues. The sequenced CDR3 bases are TGTGCCAGCAGTTTATTTTTCGGCGGGACAACCACCGGGGAG. Its translation is CASSLFFGGTTTGE. The entire CDR3 protein reads CASSLFFGGTTTGELFF.

In the case of this clone: The CDR3 end is not reached by the read, which stops 3 residues before it; the germline J gene fills it in. The V call is TRBV7-9, the J call TRBJ2-4, with D maybe TRBD2 (6 bases). Germline CDR1 and CDR2: SEHNR and FQNEAQ (reference sequence). The CDR3 is 14 amino acids. The covered CDR3 bases are TGTGCCAGCAGCTTAGGTGGGGGGAACTATGGT. This gives the protein CASSLGGGNYG. The full CDR3 protein is CASSLGGGNYGQYF.

Here the CDR3 reads CAWSGRETQYF. Incomplete CDR3 DNA: TGTGCCTGGAGCGGGCGGGAGACG. The chain links TRBV30 to TRBJ2-3; TRBD2 matches 7 bases. The sequence runs out 3 residues before the end of the CDR3; the remainder is reconstructed from the germline J gene. Germline CDR1 GTSNPN, CDR2 SVGIG (reference sequence). This CDR3 region has 11 residues.

Judged by frequency, this clone is medium-sized. The read is 3 residues too short to cover the CDR3 end, so that end is filled in from the germline J gene. The chain employs TRBV6-2 or TRBV6-3 and TRBJ2-3; D remains ambiguous. V lost 6 bases to trimming and J lost 6 bases, with 10 bases between them. From germline, CDR1 is MNHEY and CDR2 SVGEGT. The CDR3 has 12 amino acids. The covered CDR3 bases are TGTGCCAGCAGAGAGCCCTCGGATACG. Translated: CASREPSDT. The full CDR3 is CASREPSDTQYF.

In regard to this clone: The CDR3 goes on 3 residues after the read ends, and that part is filled in from the germline J gene. V gene TRBV2 combines with J gene TRBJ1-2, with D perhaps TRBD1 (5 bases). The CDR3 contains 13 residues. Germline loops: CDR1 SNHLY, CDR2 FYNNEI. Partial CDR3 DNA: TGTGCCAGCAGGGAGCGGGGGGGGAATGAC. It yields the protein CASRERGGND. The full-length CDR3 reads as CASRERGGNDYTF. The entire variable domain, with the rest obtained from reference TRBV2 and TRBJ1-2, is as follows: EPEVTQTPSHQVTQMGQEVILRCVPISNHLYFYWYRQILGQKVEFLVSFYNNEISEKSEIFDDQFSVERPDGSNFTLKIRSTKLEDSAMYFCASRERGGNDYTFGSGTRLTVV.

Worth noting for this clone: The read halts 3 residues ahead of the CDR3 end, with the missing end drawn from the germline J gene. The V gene is TRBV7-9, the J gene TRBJ2-1; tentative D call: TRBD2 (6 bases). Per the germline V gene, CDR1 is SEHNR and CDR2 is FQNEAQ (reference sequence). V gave up 4 bases and J gave up 6 bases, with 10 bases separating them. The CDR3 sequence is 13 residues long. CDR3 in amino acids: CASSSGTPNEQFF. The part of the CDR3 DNA that was read is TGTGCCAGCAGCTCCGGGACTCCCAATGAG.

This clone shows up as medium-sized by frequency. The read halts 3 residues ahead of the CDR3 end, with the missing end drawn from the germline J gene. The rearrangement joins TRBV5-1 to TRBJ2-1; 7 nucleotides align to TRBD1. Germline V gene sequence: CDR1 SGHRS, CDR2 YFSETQ. The CDR3 extends over 16 amino acids. The trim removed 3 bases at V and 3 bases at J, leaving 9 bases unmatched. CDR3 bases read: TGCGCCAGCAGCTCGCAGGGGGTCCTGATCTACAATGAG. Amino acids: CASSSQGVLIYNE. The entire CDR3 sequence reads CASSSQGVLIYNEQFF.

Details on this clone: The read stops 3 residues short of the end of the CDR3; the missing end is completed from the germline J gene. This chain links TRBV11-3 with TRBJ1-2; D not certain. This CDR3 spans 15 amino acids. Germline CDR1 SGHNT, CDR2 YENEEA. CDR3 DNA (partial): TGTGCAAGTCGCTCGGACTGCCCGCCACCCTACGAC. Translation gives CASRSDCPPPYD. The complete CDR3 reads CASRSDCPPPYDYTF.

Judged by frequency, this clone is medium-sized (0.01 to 0.1%). The read falls 3 residues short of the CDR3 end, and the missing part is taken from the germline J gene. The chain carries TRBV18 and TRBJ1-1; possible D gene TRBD1, 6 bases. The CDR3 loop spans 14 amino acids. Germline V gives CDR1 KGHSH, CDR2 LQKENI. V was cut by 3 bases and J by 5 bases, with 13 bases left in between. CDR3 in amino acids: CASSPQHRDTEAFF. The sequenced part of the CDR3 DNA is TGTGCCAGCTCACCGCAACACAGGGATACTGAA.

This clone is classed as medium-sized by frequency. The sequence runs out 3 residues before the end of the CDR3; the remainder is reconstructed from the germline J gene. The chain recombines TRBV6-1 with TRBJ2-4; tentatively, D is TRBD1 (6 bases). Germline V lookup: CDR1 MNHNS, CDR2 SASEGT. The CDR3 covers 14 residues. The CDR3 bases that were read are TGTGCCAGCAGTGCATCTCTACAGGGCGGCGGT. Residues: CASSASLQGGG. In full, the CDR3 reads CASSASLQGGGQYF.

In the case of this clone: The CDR3 extends 3 residues past the end of the read, so its final part is completed from the germline J gene. The genes are TRBV30 and TRBJ2-4, with 8 positions matching TRBD1. In germline, CDR1 is GTSNPN, CDR2 SVGIG (reference sequence). The CDR3 runs 13 residues. The covered CDR3 bases are TGTGCCTGCCCGACAGGGGACCAAGATGGT. It codes for CACPTGDQDG. The full CDR3 is CACPTGDQDGQYF.

By frequency, this clone is medium-sized. The read gets to within 3 residues of the CDR3 end, and the germline J gene fills in the rest. V and J are TRBV5-1 and TRBJ2-2; a possible D gene is TRBD2 (5 bases). The CDR3 spans 16 residues. With 2 bases removed from V and 5 bases from J, the gap between germline ends came to 16 bases. Germline V gives CDR1 SGHRS, CDR2 YFSETQ. The sequenced part of the CDR3 DNA is TGCGCCAGCAGCTTTCTAGGACGGGGTTGGACCGGGGAG. This translates into CASSFLGRGWTGE. The CDR3 reads in full as CASSFLGRGWTGELFF.

Concerning this clone itself: The read falls 3 residues short of the CDR3 end, and the missing part is taken from the germline J gene. V is TRBV5-1 and J is TRBJ2-1; 8 bases map to TRBD1. CDR3 length equals 14 residues. V trimming: 2 bases; J trimming: 6 bases; junction bases outside the gene matches: 4. Germline V gene data show CDR1 as SGHRS and CDR2 as YFSETQ. Here the CDR3 reads CASSFGRGRNEQFF. The covered CDR3 bases are TGCGCCAGCAGCTTTGGCAGGGGGCGCAATGAG.

Judged by frequency, this clone is medium-sized. The sequence runs out 3 residues before the end of the CDR3; the remainder is reconstructed from the germline J gene. The chain couples TRBV3-1 (or the pseudogene TRBV3-2) to TRBJ2-5; 12 bases agree with TRBD1. Germline V gene data show CDR1 as LGHDT and CDR2 as YNNKEL (reference sequence). Losses at the gene ends were 5 bases for V and 2 bases for J; bases not matched to a gene: 6. The CDR3 totals 16 residues. The CDR3 region is CASSGTGGGIQETQYF. The CDR3 bases that were read are TGTGCCAGCAGCGGGACAGGGGGCGGCATACAAGAGACC.

According to its frequency, this clone is medium-sized (0.01 to 0.1%). The read stops 3 residues short of the end of the CDR3; the missing end is completed from the germline J gene. This chain connects TRBV6-2 or TRBV6-3 to TRBJ1-5; D is possibly TRBD1 (6 bases). The CDR3 extends over 15 amino acids. Looked up from germline, CDR1 is MNHEY and CDR2 is SVGEGT. Trimming pared 11 bases from V and 4 bases from J, leaving 21 bases between. The CDR3 DNA, read in part, is TGTGCCCCCCAGGGGATCGGGAGGGGAAATCAGCCC. Translated, it gives CAPQGIGRGNQP. The whole CDR3 is CAPQGIGRGNQPQHF.

By frequency, this clone registers medium-sized. The CDR3 goes on 3 residues after the read ends, and that part is filled in from the germline J gene. V and J are TRBV19 and TRBJ1-5; the match to TRBD1 covers 8 bases. Trimming at V came to 3 bases and at J to 6 bases, leaving 10 bases not matched to a gene. CDR3 length equals 16 residues. Germline CDR1 LNHDA, CDR2 SQIVND (reference sequence). The CDR3 here is CASSIRGRGQSQPQHF. The CDR3 bases that were read are TGTGCCAGTAGTATCCGTGGCAGGGGGCAGAGTCAGCCC.

This CDR3 is CASSLFAGEAFF. The CDR3 DNA, read in part, is TGTGCCAGCAGCTTGTTCGCAGGTGAA. This rearrangement joins TRBV5-8 to TRBJ1-1, with D hard to call. The CDR3 end is not reached by the read, which stops 3 residues before it; the germline J gene fills it in. The CDR3 has 12 amino acids. CDR1 SGHTS and CDR2 YDEGEE come from the germline V gene. V was clipped by 1 base and J by 7 bases, with 8 bases between them.

This clone is classed as medium-sized by frequency. The read is 3 residues too short to cover the CDR3 end, so that end is filled in from the germline J gene. The chain links TRBV12-3 or TRBV12-4 to TRBJ1-6, with D possibly TRBD1 on 5 matching bases. This CDR3 region has 15 residues. Trimming stripped 5 bases from V and 9 bases from J, with 17 bases between. The sequenced CDR3 bases are TGTGCCAGCAGTATGACAGTCCCCGGGGGTTCACCC. Translating it yields CASSMTVPGGSP. In full, the CDR3 is CASSMTVPGGSPLHF.

This clone is medium-sized by frequency. Read data end 3 residues before the CDR3 end; the end is taken from the germline J gene. The chain employs TRBV12-3 or TRBV12-4 and TRBJ2-3, with a weak D call TRBD1 (5 bases). V was pared by 5 bases and J by 6 bases, with 15 bases between. The CDR3 has 14 residues. The CDR3 DNA, read in part, is TGTGCCAGCAGTCCCAGGGCTAGTACTGATACG. Translating it yields CASSPRASTDT. The complete CDR3 reads CASSPRASTDTQYF.

Considering frequency, this clone is medium-sized. Read coverage stops 3 residues before the CDR3 terminus; the germline J gene supplies the remainder. The chain has TRBV2 and TRBJ2-7, with 8 bases matching TRBD2. The CDR3 sequence is 14 residues long. Trimming removed 8 bases from V and 5 bases from J; junction bases left unmatched: 11. Germline values: CDR1 SNHLY, CDR2 FYNNEI. The covered CDR3 bases are TGTGCCAGCGGGGGACGGGGGGGATCCGACGAG. This sequence encodes CASGGRGGSDE. The complete CDR3 sequence is CASGGRGGSDEQYF. Full variable domain (rest looked up from reference TRBV2 and TRBJ2-7): EPEVTQTPSHQVTQMGQEVILRCVPISNHLYFYWYRQILGQKVEFLVSFYNNEISEKSEIFDDQFSVERPDGSNFTLKIRSTKLEDSAMYFCASGGRGGSDEQYFGPGTRLTVT.

Its frequency marks this clone as medium-sized (0.01 to 0.1%). The CDR3 DNA, read in part, is TGTGCCAGTAGTATTCTAGGGGACAACCAAGAGACC. Amino acids: CASSILGDNQET. The whole CDR3 sequence reads CASSILGDNQETQYF. The gene calls are TRBV19 and TRBJ2-5; TRBD1 is a possible D gene (6 bases). The CDR3 extends 3 residues past the end of the read, so its final part is completed from the germline J gene. CDR1 is LNHDA and CDR2 is SQIVND in the germline V gene (reference sequence). This CDR3 contains 15 residues. With 3 bases removed from V and 0 bases from J, the gap between germline ends came to 11 bases.

Judged by frequency, this clone is medium-sized. The CDR3 extends 3 residues past the end of the read, so its final part is completed from the germline J gene. The chain combines TRBV2 with TRBJ1-2, with a tentative D call TRBD1 (6 bases). V shed 5 bases and J shed 5 bases, with 12 bases lying between them. In germline, CDR1 is SNHLY, CDR2 FYNNEI. This CDR3 has 13 amino acids. The CDR3 DNA, read in part, is TGTGCCAGCAGTATGACAGGCGGGTATGGC. It yields the protein CASSMTGGYG. The full-length CDR3 reads as CASSMTGGYGYTF.

About this clone: The read halts 3 residues ahead of the CDR3 end, with the missing end drawn from the germline J gene. The chain has TRBV7-9 and TRBJ2-5, with 10 bases fitting TRBD2. This CDR3 contains 15 residues. CDR1 and CDR2 from the germline V gene are SEHNR and FQNEAQ (reference sequence). The sequenced CDR3 bases are TGTGCCAGCAGCGCCGGACTAGCGGCCACAGATACC. Its protein product is CASSAGLAATDT. Given in full, the CDR3 is CASSAGLAATDTQYF. Supplemented by reference TRBV7-9 and TRBJ2-5, the full variable domain reads DTGVSQNPRHKITKRGQNVTFRCDPISEHNRLYWYRQTLGQGPEFLTYFQNEAQLEKSRLLSDRFSAERPKGSFSTLEIQRTEQGDSAMYLCASSAGLAATDTQYFGPGTRLLVL.

As for this clone: The read halts 3 residues ahead of the CDR3 end, with the missing end drawn from the germline J gene. This chain links TRBV10-3 with TRBJ1-5, with D perhaps TRBD1 (5 bases). This CDR3 is built from 15 residues. Per the germline V gene, CDR1 is ENHRY and CDR2 is SYGVKD. Trimming left V 2 bases short and J 3 bases short, with 11 bases between. The CDR3: CAISERGALNQPQHF. Incomplete CDR3 DNA: TGTGCCATCAGTGAGAGGGGTGCCCTCAATCAGCCC.

This clone is called medium-sized based on its frequency. The read halts 3 residues ahead of the CDR3 end, with the missing end drawn from the germline J gene. This chain connects TRBV5-1 to TRBJ2-7; unclear D gene. This CDR3 is 12 amino acids long. V lost 4 bases and J lost 0, with 5 bases in between. Germline assignment: CDR1 SGHRS and CDR2 YFSETQ. CDR3 sequence reads: CASSPSSYEQYF. CDR3 DNA (partial): TGCGCCAGCAGCCCCAGCTCCTACGAG.

This clone is labeled medium-sized (0.01 to 0.1%) based on frequency. The CDR3 end is not reached by the read, which stops 3 residues before it; the germline J gene fills it in. This chain links TRBV5-1 with TRBJ1-1; 7 nucleotides agree with TRBD1. The CDR3 runs 14 residues. V was clipped by 4 bases and J by 5 bases; unmatched bases: 8. Germline CDR1 SGHRS, CDR2 YFSETQ. CDR3 loop: CASSRNRGETEAFF. The sequenced CDR3 bases are TGCGCCAGCAGCCGGAACAGGGGTGAAACTGAA.

Worth noting for this clone: The read finishes 3 residues shy of the CDR3 end, and the germline J gene is used to complete it. The rearrangement uses TRBV2 and TRBJ1-5; a weak D match, TRBD1 (5 bases). CDR3 length: 13 amino acids. Per germline, CDR1 SNHLY and CDR2 FYNNEI. With 10 bases removed from V and 2 bases from J, the gap between germline ends came to 12 bases. The part of the CDR3 DNA that was read is TGTGCCACCAGCAGGGTTGGCAATCAGCCC. Its translation: CATSRVGNQP. The complete CDR3 reads CATSRVGNQPQHF.